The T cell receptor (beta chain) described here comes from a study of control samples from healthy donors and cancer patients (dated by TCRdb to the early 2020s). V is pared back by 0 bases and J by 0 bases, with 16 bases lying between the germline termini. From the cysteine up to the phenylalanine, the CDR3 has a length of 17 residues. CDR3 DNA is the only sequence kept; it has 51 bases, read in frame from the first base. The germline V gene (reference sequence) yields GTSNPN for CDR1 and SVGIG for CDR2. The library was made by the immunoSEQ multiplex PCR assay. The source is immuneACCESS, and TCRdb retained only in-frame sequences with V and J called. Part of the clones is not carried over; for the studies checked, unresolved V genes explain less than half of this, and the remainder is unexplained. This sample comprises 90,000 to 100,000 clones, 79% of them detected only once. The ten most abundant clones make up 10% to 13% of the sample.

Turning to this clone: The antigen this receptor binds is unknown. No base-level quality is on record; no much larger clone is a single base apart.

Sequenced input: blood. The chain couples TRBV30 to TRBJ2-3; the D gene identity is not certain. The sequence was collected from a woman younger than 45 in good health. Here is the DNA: TGTGCCTGGAGTGTAGTTGGGGTGGCGGTGAGCACAGATACGCAGTATTTT. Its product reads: CAWSVVGVAVSTDTQYF.